This T cell receptor (beta chain) is from a study of immune heterogeneity within non-small cell lung tumors. Study-level points and caveats: Individual patients largely had distinct high-frequency T-cell receptor beta clonotypes from one another.

V was clipped by 5 bases and J by 5 bases, with 15 bases between them. The germline V gene encodes CDR1 SGHTA and CDR2 FQGNSA. The CDR3 has 14 amino acids. This clonotype is labeled as medium-sized. Its antigen is not known. The authors amplified TCR beta CDR3 by multiplex PCR with 32 V and 13 J primers. TCRdb independently ran MiXCR on the multiplex PCR reads; one entry per CDR3 protein. Of a few thousand distinct CDR3 sequences in the sample, 18% were seen once. Each sample used 550 to 650 ng of genomic DNA from bulk tumor tissue. Several biopsies were spaced far apart within each primary tumor and obtained as surgery took place. Each patient presented with untreated, newly diagnosed non-small cell lung cancer and received curative surgery.

The sample comprised lung tumor tissue. This chain links TRBV7-2 with TRBJ1-2, with a tentative D call TRBD1 (6 bases). The receptor was derived from a man aged 35 to 55 with non-small cell lung cancer. The CDR3 loop reads CASSPTQGRYGYTF. The CDR3 nucleotides are TGTGCCAGCAGCCCCACGCAGGGGAGGTATGGCTACACCTTC.